This T cell receptor beta chain emerged from a study of shared clonotypes between healthy human individuals. CDR1 and CDR2 (germline): SGHTA, FQGNSA. The CDR3 runs to 15 residues. After removal of 4 bases from V and 2 bases from J, the junction contained 3 bases not matched to a gene. TCRdb's table, derived via immunoSEQ multiplex PCR, lists solely in-frame clones and lacks some. The table has about 1.1 million clones, roughly 80% seen once. This TCR was recovered from a man younger than 30 in good health. Some clones in this sample may be carry-over from other donors' samples. The chain uses TRBV7-2 and TRBJ2-1, with 9 nucleotides matching TRBD1. Sequencing was carried out using memory CD4+ T cells from PBMCs. Subset noted: CD45RA-negative fraction. The CDR3 bases are TGTGCCAGCAGCTCTAGACAGGGGGCCTACAATGAGCAGTTCTTC. This codes for CASSSRQGAYNEQFF.